This is a list of T cell receptor beta chains from one sample in a study of patients and donors after allogeneic stem cell transplantation. One entry per CDR3 protein results from TCRdb running MiXCR on the RT-PCR reads. The sample comprises roughly 200,000 distinct CDR3 sequences, around 40% of which are singletons, and 11% rests with the top ten. Sequenced sample: blood, either unsorted or a sorted T cell fraction (not recorded which). The receptors stem from a human donor who was either an allogeneic HSCT recipient or a stem cell or donor lymphocyte infusion donor (not recorded which). It is not recorded whose cells these are; they may come from a transplant donor. Each CDR3 is given with its conserved first and last residue. D genes are given only for firm matches. Only some rows state a clone size, as once, few, many or a class for expanded clones.

>TRBV27|-|TRBJ1-2|-
TGTGCCAGCAGCCCGTCTAATTGGCTTGGCTACACCTTC
CASSPSNWLGYTF
>TRBV5-1|TRBD1|TRBJ1-3|few
TGCGCCAGCAGCTTGACAGGGGGCTATGGAAACACCATATATTTT
CASSLTGGYGNTIYF
>TRBV5-1|-|TRBJ2-7|-
TGCGCCAGCAATGACAGAGGCCCATCCTACGAGCAGTACTTC
CASNDRGPSYEQYF
>TRBV29-1|TRBD2|TRBJ2-2|few
TGCAGCGTTGACGGACTAGCCGGGGAGCTGTTTTTT
CSVDGLAGELFF
>TRBV5-5|-|TRBJ1-1|-
TGTGCCAGCAGCTGGAGGATAATGAACACTGAAGCTTTCTTT
CASSWRIMNTEAFF
>TRBV20-1|TRBD2|TRBJ2-1|once
TGCAGTGCTGGGCATTTGCGGGGGGGCCCCCAGTTCTTC
CSAGHLRGGPQFF
>TRBV20-1|-|TRBJ1-5|-
TGCAGTGCTAGATGGGCCACCTCTAGCAATCAGCCCCAGCATTTT
CSARWATSSNQPQHF
>TRBV5-8|-|TRBJ1-6|-
TGTGCCAGCAGCTGGGATCCGGCAGGAGTTTATAATTCACCCCTCCACTTT
CASSWDPAGVYNSPLHF
>TRBV12-3/TRBV12-4|-|TRBJ1-4|few
TGTGCCAGCAGTTTGGCCGATCCGTTTTTAGGAAAACTGTTTTTT
CASSLADPFLGKLFF
>TRBV7-8|-|TRBJ1-6|few
TGTGCCAGCAGCTTAGAAAGCAGACTGTCGTTT
CASSLESRLSF
>TRBV9|-|TRBJ1-2|-
TGTGCCAGCAGCGTAGATTCTAACTATGGCTACACCTTC
CASSVDSNYGYTF
>TRBV5-1|-|TRBJ1-4|few
TGCGCCAGCCAAAGGGGGAAGGGTGAAAAACTGTTTTTT
CASQRGKGEKLFF
>TRBV5-1|-|TRBJ1-1|-
TGCGCCAGCAGCTTGGCACCTCAGGAGAACACTGAAGCTTTCTTT
CASSLAPQENTEAFF
>TRBV4-3|-|TRBJ1-2|few
TGCGCCAGCAGCCAAGATTGGGCCAGGGACTATGGCTACACCTTC
CASSQDWARDYGYTF
>TRBV12-3/TRBV12-4|TRBD1|TRBJ2-6|-
TGTGCCGGGGGACAGGGGAGCTCTGGGGCCAACGTCCTGACTTTC
CAGGQGSSGANVLTF
>TRBV5-1|-|TRBJ2-7|-
TGCGCCAGCGGGGAAGGTCAGCCTGGCCCATACGAGCAGTACTTC
CASGEGQPGPYEQYF
>TRBV6-6|-|TRBJ2-2|-
TGTGCCAGCAGTTATGAAGGGGTGACCGGGGAGCTGTTTTTT
CASSYEGVTGELFF
>TRBV5-1|TRBD1|TRBJ1-2|few
TGCGCCAGCGGACAGGGGGCCCGTGAAGGCTATGGCTACACCTTC
CASGQGAREGYGYTF
>TRBV30|-|TRBJ2-1|once
TGTGCCTGGAGTGTAGGATTCGGAGACAATGAGCAGTTCTTC
CAWSVGFGDNEQFF
>TRBV2|-|TRBJ2-3|once
TGTGCCCTCAGGAGCGGAGTAGATACGCAGTATTTT
CALRSGVDTQYF
>TRBV7-2|-|TRBJ1-5|few
TGTGCCAGCAGCTTAGGACAGAATACAATTAGCAATCAGCCCCAGCATTTT
CASSLGQNTISNQPQHF
>TRBV20-1|-|TRBJ1-6|few
TGCAGTGCTAGACCGGACAGCTTTAATTCACCCCTCCACTTT
CSARPDSFNSPLHF
>TRBV28|TRBD1|TRBJ1-1|-
TGTGCCAGCAGCCCCTCAGTACCCAGGGGGGTTGGAGCTTTCTTT
CASSPSVPRGVGAFF
>TRBV12-3/TRBV12-4|TRBD1|TRBJ2-7|-
TGTGCCAGCAGCTTGAACAGGGGGCTCGAGCAGTACTTC
CASSLNRGLEQYF
>TRBV6-1|-|TRBJ1-2|-
TGTGCCAGCAGTGAAAACAGGCACCACCTCTATGGCTACACCTTC
CASSENRHHLYGYTF
>TRBV5-1|-|TRBJ1-2|few
TGCGCCAGCAGCTCGACCCCTGGGCAGGGGCTATATGGCTACACCTTC
CASSSTPGQGLYGYTF
>TRBV4-3|TRBD1|TRBJ1-6|few
TGCGCCAGCAGCCACACAACCACAGGGGCGATGAATTCACCCCTCCACTTT
CASSHTTTGAMNSPLHF
>TRBV27|-|TRBJ2-1|-
TGTGCCAGCAGATCCTCTGGCCCCCATGAGCAGTTCTTC
CASRSSGPHEQFF
>TRBV6-6|-|TRBJ1-1|few
TGTGCCAGCAGTCTACAGGAGGCAGCTTTCTTT
CASSLQEAAFF
>TRBV6-5|TRBD2|TRBJ2-5|-
TGTGCCAGCAGTTACCTAGCGGGTTTACCCGGAGAGACCCAGTACTTC
CASSYLAGLPGETQYF
>TRBV27|-|TRBJ1-6|many
TGTGCCAGCAGCCCGGGACCGTATAATTCACCCCTCCACTTT
CASSPGPYNSPLHF
>TRBV24-1|TRBD1|TRBJ2-1|-
TGTGCCACCAGTGATATGGGGGACAGGGGGCCATCCAATGAGCAGTTCTTC
CATSDMGDRGPSNEQFF
>TRBV24-1|-|TRBJ2-6|once
TGTGCCACCAGTGATTCCCCTCTGAAAGGGGCCAACGTCCTGACTTTC
CATSDSPLKGANVLTF
>TRBV6-1|-|TRBJ1-3|few
TGTGCCAGCTTTCCGGGAAACTCTGGAAACACCATATATTTT
CASFPGNSGNTIYF
>TRBV7-9|-|TRBJ1-1|few
TGTGCCATCACGGACGGAATTAACACTGAAGCTTTCTTT
CAITDGINTEAFF
>TRBV4-2|-|TRBJ2-1|few
TGTGCCAGCAGCCAAGGCAATGAGCAGTTCTTC
CASSQGNEQFF
>TRBV6-6|-|TRBJ2-3|-
TGTGCCAGCAGTTATCCCCCACCCTCGAAAGATACGCAGTATTTT
CASSYPPPSKDTQYF
>TRBV29-1|TRBD2|TRBJ2-1|-
TGCAGCGCAAGGACTAGCGGGGGGCTTGGGAATGAGCAGTTCTTC
CSARTSGGLGNEQFF
>TRBV10-3|-|TRBJ2-3|-
TGTGCCACTCGACAGTTAGGCACAGATACGCAGTATTTT
CATRQLGTDTQYF
>TRBV4-1|-|TRBJ1-5|-
TGCGCCAGCAGCCAAGGTTTAGGGGGTCTTGGTCAGCCCCAGCATTTT
CASSQGLGGLGQPQHF
>TRBV6-5|-|TRBJ1-2|-
TGTGCCAGCAGTTTCGGACCCCCAAGGGAGTACCCCCCGCACGTCTATGGCTACACCTTC
CASSFGPPREYPPHVYGYTF
>TRBV18|-|TRBJ2-5|-
TGTGCCAGCTCACCGCCCTCCCGGGAGACCCAGTACTTC
CASSPPSRETQYF
>TRBV12-3/TRBV12-4|-|TRBJ2-5|-
TGTGCCAGCAGTCCCCGGACAGCGGGGCAAGAGACCCAGTACTTC
CASSPRTAGQETQYF
>TRBV6-2/TRBV6-3|-|TRBJ1-4|-
TGTGCCAGCAGACGATCGGGACTGAATGAAAAACTGTTTTTT
CASRRSGLNEKLFF
>TRBV18|TRBD1|TRBJ1-1|-
TGTGCCAGCTCAGCGAGGGGGCTGGGTGAAGCTTTCTTT
CASSARGLGEAFF
>TRBV5-1|-|TRBJ2-1|-
TGCGCCAGCTGGGGGGGCCGCTACAATGAGCAGTTCTTC
CASWGGRYNEQFF
>TRBV12-3/TRBV12-4|-|TRBJ2-2|few
TGTGCCAGCAGTTTCTGGGGAGGCACCGGGGAGCTGTTTTTT
CASSFWGGTGELFF
>TRBV4-3|-|TRBJ2-2|-
TGCGCCAGCAGCCTCGAGTGGGCGCCCGGGGAGCTGTTTTTT
CASSLEWAPGELFF
>TRBV4-3|-|TRBJ2-2|-
TGCGCCAGCAGCCAAGATTGGCCCCCCACCGGGGAGCTGTTTTTT
CASSQDWPPTGELFF
>TRBV20-1|-|TRBJ1-4|few
TGCAGTGCTAGGGACCGGGACTTTAATGAAAAACTGTTTTTT
CSARDRDFNEKLFF
>TRBV7-8|-|TRBJ1-4|few
TGTGCCAGCAGCTTAACCATTAATGAAAAACTGTTTTTT
CASSLTINEKLFF